A single sample is the source of the 16 T cell receptor beta chains below, sequenced in a study of cytomegalovirus exposure and HLA in healthy donors. It was with 60 Vbeta and 13 Jbeta primers that the PCR ran. Assay: immunoSEQ multiplex PCR; the TCRdb copy retains only in-frame clones and omits some. Of about 200,000 clones listed, around 64% were seen once; the top ten hold approximately 2.5%. The sample comprised PBMCs. These receptors all come from a middle-aged man in good health and CMV-seropositive.

The J gene is TRBJ2-1, the V gene TRBV9; D not certain. V gave up 8 bases and J gave up 0 bases, with 9 bases separating them. Germline values: CDR1 SGDLS, CDR2 YYNGEE. The CDR3 contains 13 residues. CDR3 residues: CARRMGSYNEQFF. For the CDR3, the DNA is TGTGCCAGGAGGATGGGCTCCTACAATGAGCAGTTCTTC.

The J gene is TRBJ1-2, the V gene TRBV5-1; D call uncertain. Germline CDR1 and CDR2: SGHRS and YFSETQ. Trimming took 7 bases from V and 0 from J, leaving 13 bases between them. The CDR3 runs to 14 residues. As DNA, the CDR3 is TGCGCCAGCGGGCCGGCGATACCTAACTATGGCTACACCTTC. This translates into CASGPAIPNYGYTF.

This chain joins TRBV5-4 and TRBJ2-1; TRBD2 is a possible D gene (6 bases). The V gene's germline CDR1 is SGHNT and CDR2 YYREEE (reference sequence). The CDR3 totals 15 residues. Trimming stripped 0 bases from V and 7 bases from J, with 14 bases between. The DNA of the CDR3 is TGTGCCAGCAGCTTGGGACCGACGGCGGGAAATGAGCAGTTCTTC. Its translation is CASSLGPTAGNEQFF.

The CDR3 nucleotides are TGTGCCAGCAGCTTGGGGGAGACGCGCAATCAGCCCCAGCATTTT. Its protein is CASSLGETRNQPQHF. The chain has TRBV5-6 and TRBJ1-5; D is unresolved. The germline CDR1 and CDR2 sequences are SGHDT and YYEEEE. V was cut by 0 bases and J by 2 bases, with 9 bases left in between. The CDR3 sequence is 15 residues long.

The chain uses TRBV28 and TRBJ2-7; no clear D gene. This CDR3 is built from 13 residues. The V gene lost 6 bases and the J gene lost 1 base, with 10 bases spanning the gap. Germline assignment: CDR1 MDHEN and CDR2 SYDVKM. CDR3 in amino acids: CASSLDKSYEQYF. CDR3 DNA sequence: TGTGCCAGCAGCTTAGACAAGTCCTACGAGCAGTACTTC.

The chain carries TRBV9 and TRBJ1-1; D gene unclear. V lost 6 bases and J 1 base, leaving 10 bases between the germline ends. Germline loops: CDR1 SGDLS, CDR2 YYNGEE. The CDR3 runs 13 residues. The CDR3 DNA reads TGTGCCAGCACCTCCCGAGGGAACACTGAAGCTTTCTTT. Translating it yields CASTSRGNTEAFF.

This clone appeared a few times. V and J are TRBV25-1 and TRBJ2-2, with D possibly TRBD2 on 6 matching bases. Germline CDR1 reads MGHDK; CDR2 reads SYGVNS. The CDR3 totals 16 residues. V lost 4 bases and J 3 bases, leaving 15 bases between the germline ends. The CDR3 bases are TGTGCCAGCAGTGGAGCCGGGGGACTGGACACCGGGGAGCTGTTTTTT. Translating it yields CASSGAGGLDTGELFF.

The gene calls are TRBV6-5 and TRBJ1-2; D not certain. Trimming removed 11 bases from V and 0 bases from J, with 13 bases in between. This CDR3 is built from 13 residues. From germline, CDR1 is MNHEY and CDR2 SVGAGI. As DNA, the CDR3 is TGTGCCGTACGAGGAGACGCTAACTATGGCTACACCTTC. It encodes CAVRGDANYGYTF.

The chain recombines TRBV25-1 with TRBJ2-3; TRBD2 matches 9 bases. V gave up 3 bases and J gave up 5 bases; unmatched junction bases: 6. The germline V gene encodes CDR1 MGHDK and CDR2 SYGVNS. The CDR3 spans 15 residues. In DNA, the CDR3 is TGTGCCAGCAGTGACGAGCGGGGGGCGATAGATACGCAGTATTTT. This gives the protein CASSDERGAIDTQYF. Variable domain in full (rest from reference TRBV25-1 and TRBJ2-3): EADIYQTPRYLVIGTGKKITLECSQTMGHDKMYWYQQDPGMELHLIHYSYGVNSTEKGDLSSESTVSRIRTEHFPLTLESARPSHTSQYLCASSDERGAIDTQYFGPGTRLTVL.

For this clone: Its ends do not fully match the called genes, so a read error is possible. V and J are TRBV7-9 and TRBJ1-1; maybe TRBD1 (6 bases). CDR1 and CDR2 (germline): SEHNR, FQNEAQ (reference sequence). This CDR3 is 13 amino acids long. CDR3 in amino acids: CASSLLGAPLSLF. The DNA of the CDR3 is TGTGCCAGCAGCTTACTGGGGGCACCCCTTAGCCTCTTT.

This chain links TRBV5-1 with TRBJ2-1; weak D call: TRBD1 (5 bases). In germline, CDR1 is SGHRS, CDR2 YFSETQ. The CDR3 length is 14 residues. V was trimmed by 4 bases and J by 9 bases, leaving 17 bases between them. The CDR3 region is CASSPGWVTGEQFF. The CDR3 nucleotides are TGCGCCAGCAGCCCAGGGTGGGTTACGGGTGAGCAGTTCTTC. The entire variable domain, with the rest obtained from reference TRBV5-1 and TRBJ2-1, is as follows: KAGVTQTPRYLIKTRGQQVTLSCSPISGHRSVSWYQQTPGQGLQFLFEYFSETQRNKGNFPGRFSGRQFSNSRSEMNVSTLELGDSALYLCASSPGWVTGEQFFGPGTRLTVL.

A remark on this clone: Lacking the conserved final phenylalanine or tryptophan, this CDR3 likely reflects a read error. This chain uses TRBV5-4 with TRBJ2-7; TRBD2 aligns across 7 bases. V lost 4 bases and J lost 3; bases outside the gene matches: 10. The length of the CDR3 is 15 residues. Germline V gene lookup returns CDR1 SGHNT and CDR2 YYREEE (reference sequence). The CDR3 DNA follows: TGTGCCAGCAGCCAGGACCCGGGGGGAGTCTACGAGCAGTACCTC. As protein: CASSQDPGGVYEQYL.

The rearrangement uses TRBV7-2 and TRBJ2-7; D not resolved. The V end lost 4 bases, the J end lost 1 base, and 8 bases lay between the germline ends. Germline V gives CDR1 SGHTA, CDR2 FQGNSA. The CDR3 loop spans 13 amino acids. The CDR3 sequence: CASSSGASYEQYF. Written as DNA, the CDR3 is TGTGCCAGCAGCTCCGGAGCTTCCTACGAGCAGTACTTC.

The chain carries TRBV10-1 and TRBJ1-3; D remains ambiguous. V was clipped by 0 bases and J by 0 bases, with 6 bases between them. This CDR3 contains 15 residues. CDR1 WNHNN and CDR2 SYGVQD come from the germline V gene (reference sequence). CDR3: CASSESHSSGNTIYF. In nucleotides, the CDR3 is TGCGCCAGCAGTGAGTCGCACAGCTCTGGAAACACCATATATTTT.

As DNA, the CDR3 is TGTGCCAGCAGTGAAAGCGCCCTCAATGAAAAACTGTTTTTT. Its protein is CASSESALNEKLFF. V usage is TRBV6-5 and J usage is TRBJ1-4; no reliable D call. The germline CDR1 and CDR2 sequences are MNHEY and SVGAGI. CDR3 size: 14 residues. The V and J ends lost 5 bases and 5 bases respectively, with 12 bases between them.

The rearrangement links TRBV4-1 to TRBJ1-5; TRBD1 is a possible D gene (5 bases). Germline V gene data show CDR1 as MGHRA and CDR2 as YSYEKL. Trimming took off 1 base at V and 0 bases at J, with 10 bases between the two ends. CDR3 size: 16 residues. CDR3 DNA sequence: TGCGCCAGCAGCCAAGTGACAGTCTATAGCAATCAGCCCCAGCATTTT. This gives the protein CASSQVTVYSNQPQHF.